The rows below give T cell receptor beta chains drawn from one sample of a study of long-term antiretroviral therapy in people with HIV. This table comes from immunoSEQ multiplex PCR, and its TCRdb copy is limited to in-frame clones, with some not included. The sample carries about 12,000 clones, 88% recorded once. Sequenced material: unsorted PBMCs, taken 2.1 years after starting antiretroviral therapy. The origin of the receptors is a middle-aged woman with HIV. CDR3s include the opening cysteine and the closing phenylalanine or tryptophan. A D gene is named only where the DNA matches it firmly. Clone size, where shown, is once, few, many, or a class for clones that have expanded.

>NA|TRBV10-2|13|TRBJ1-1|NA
CATLRGDAAEAFF
TGCGCCACCCTAAGGGGGGACGCAGCTGAAGCTTTCTTT
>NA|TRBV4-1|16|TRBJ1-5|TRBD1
CASSPPGTGANQPQHF
TGCGCCAGCAGCCCTCCCGGGACAGGGGCCAATCAGCCCCAGCATTTT
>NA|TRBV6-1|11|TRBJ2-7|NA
CASLILHEQYF
TGTGCCAGCCTTATTTTGCACGAGCAGTACTTC
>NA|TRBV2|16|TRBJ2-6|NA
CASSAGHSSGANVLTF
TGTGCCAGCAGTGCAGGACACTCTTCTGGGGCCAACGTCCTGACTTTC
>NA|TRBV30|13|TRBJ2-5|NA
CAWRGRGQETQYF
TGTGCCTGGAGGGGAAGGGGCCAAGAGACCCAGTACTTC
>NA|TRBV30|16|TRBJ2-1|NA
CAWSVWAGSSYNEQFF
TGTGCCTGGAGTGTATGGGCGGGGAGCTCCTACAATGAGCAGTTCTTC
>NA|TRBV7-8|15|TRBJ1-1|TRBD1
CASSHSRQGWTEAFF
TGTGCCAGCAGCCACTCCCGACAGGGTTGGACTGAAGCTTTCTTT
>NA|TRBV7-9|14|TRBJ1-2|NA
CASSRGEQMLGYTF
TGTGCCAGCAGCCGAGGGGAACAGATGCTTGGCTACACCTTC
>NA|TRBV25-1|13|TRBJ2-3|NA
CASSDSGTDTQYF
TGTGCCAGCAGTGACTCTGGCACAGATACGCAGTATTTT
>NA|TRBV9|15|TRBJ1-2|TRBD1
CASSPRGGGNYGYTF
TGTGCCAGCAGCCCTCGCGGAGGGGGCAACTATGGCTACACCTTC
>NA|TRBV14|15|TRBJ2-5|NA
CASSQGDLTWETQYF
TGTGCCAGCAGCCAAGGGGACCTGACCTGGGAGACCCAGTACTTC
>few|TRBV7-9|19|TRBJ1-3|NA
CASSLRRPVLLSSGNTIYF
TGTGCCAGCAGCCTACGGAGGCCGGTACTACTGAGCTCTGGAAACACCATATATTTT
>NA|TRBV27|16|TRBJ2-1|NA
CASSPPGSVLMNEQFF
TGTGCCAGCAGCCCTCCCGGGTCAGTCCTGATGAATGAGCAGTTCTTC
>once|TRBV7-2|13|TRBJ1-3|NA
CASSLATGNTIYF
TGTGCCAGCAGCTTAGCAACTGGAAACACCATATATTTT
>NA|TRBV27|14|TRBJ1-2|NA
CASSFSVNYVGYTF
TGTGCCAGCAGTTTTAGCGTTAACTATGTAGGCTACACCTTC
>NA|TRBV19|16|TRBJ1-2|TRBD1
CASNPGQGRGGYGYTF
TGTGCCAGTAACCCGGGACAGGGGCGAGGAGGCTATGGCTACACCTTC
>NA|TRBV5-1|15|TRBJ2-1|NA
CASSTSSNSYNEQFF
TGCGCCAGCAGCACTTCTTCTAACAGTTACAATGAGCAGTTCTTC
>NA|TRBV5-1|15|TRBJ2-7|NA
CASSVDGGPSYEQYF
TGCGCCAGCAGCGTTGATGGGGGGCCGAGCTACGAGCAGTACTTC
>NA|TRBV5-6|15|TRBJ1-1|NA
CASSLLGPMNTEAFF
TGTGCCAGCAGCTTATTAGGGCCCATGAACACTGAAGCTTTCTTT
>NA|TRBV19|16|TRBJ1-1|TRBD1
CASSIRQGRGNTEAFF
TGTGCCAGTAGTATCCGACAGGGGCGGGGGAACACTGAAGCTTTCTTT
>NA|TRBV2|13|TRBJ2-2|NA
CASRPDSTGELFF
TGTGCCAGCAGACCCGACAGCACCGGGGAGCTGTTTTTT
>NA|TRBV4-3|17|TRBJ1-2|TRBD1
CASSQYLNTGVSYGYTF
TGCGCCAGCAGCCAATATTTAAACACAGGGGTCAGCTATGGCTACACCTTC
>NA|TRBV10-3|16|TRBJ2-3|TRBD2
CAITTSGGVGTDTQYF
TGTGCCATCACGACTAGCGGGGGGGTGGGCACAGATACGCAGTATTTT
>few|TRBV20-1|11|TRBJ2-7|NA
CSASNYYEQYF
TGCAGTGCTAGTAACTACTACGAGCAGTACTTC
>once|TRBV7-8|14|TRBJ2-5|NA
CASSLKGPQETQYF
TGTGCCAGCAGCTTAAAGGGGCCACAAGAGACCCAGTACTTC
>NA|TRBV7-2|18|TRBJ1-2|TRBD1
CASSLVPGQGFDNYGYTF
TGTGCCAGCAGCTTAGTACCGGGACAGGGGTTCGATAACTATGGCTACACCTTC
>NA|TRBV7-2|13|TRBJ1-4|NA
CASSFSEREKLFF
TGTGCCAGCAGCTTCTCCGAGAGAGAAAAACTGTTTTTT
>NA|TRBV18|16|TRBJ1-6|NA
CASSPQNLGHNSPLHF
TGTGCCAGCTCACCACAAAACCTTGGGCATAATTCACCCCTCCACTTT
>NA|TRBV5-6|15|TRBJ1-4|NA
CASSWTGGGDEKLFF
TGTGCCAGCAGCTGGACTGGTGGAGGCGATGAAAAACTGTTTTTT
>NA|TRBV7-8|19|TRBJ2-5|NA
CASSLLDRVVLPGQETQYF
TGTGCCAGCAGCCTCCTGGACAGAGTTGTTCTGCCTGGCCAAGAGACCCAGTACTTC
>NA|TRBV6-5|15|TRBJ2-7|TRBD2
CASSYSSSGFYEQYF
TGTGCCAGCAGTTACTCGTCTAGCGGGTTCTACGAGCAGTACTTC
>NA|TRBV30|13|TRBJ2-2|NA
CAWSSRVDGELFF
TGTGCCTGGAGCAGCAGGGTCGACGGGGAGCTGTTTTTT
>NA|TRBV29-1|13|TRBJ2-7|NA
CSVALTSSYEQYF
TGCAGCGTCGCACTGACTAGTTCCTACGAGCAGTACTTC
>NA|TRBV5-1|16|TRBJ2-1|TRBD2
CASSLRASGRVDEQFF
TGCGCCAGCAGCTTGAGGGCTAGCGGGCGGGTTGATGAGCAGTTCTTC
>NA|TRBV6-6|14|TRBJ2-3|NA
CASSSTGSTDTQYF
TGTGCCAGCAGTTCCACAGGGAGTACAGATACGCAGTATTTT
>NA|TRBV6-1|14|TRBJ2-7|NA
CASSSYDPSYEQYF
TGTGCCAGCAGTTCCTACGACCCCTCCTACGAGCAGTACTTC
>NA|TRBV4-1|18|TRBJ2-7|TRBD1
CASSQDPRDRGTTYEQYF
TGCGCCAGCAGCCAAGATCCCCGGGACAGGGGGACGACCTACGAGCAGTACTTC
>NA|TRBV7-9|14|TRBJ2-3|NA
CASSLAQLEDTQYF
TGTGCCAGCAGCTTAGCGCAGTTGGAAGATACGCAGTATTTT
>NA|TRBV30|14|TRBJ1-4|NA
CAWAQGLANEKLFF
TGTGCCTGGGCGCAGGGGTTGGCTAATGAAAAACTGTTTTTT
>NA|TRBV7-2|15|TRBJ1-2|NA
CASSLVGESGYGYTF
TGTGCCAGCAGCTTAGTGGGGGAATCGGGCTATGGCTACACCTTC
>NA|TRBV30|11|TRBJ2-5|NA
CAWTMQETQYF
TGTGCCTGGACCATGCAAGAGACCCAGTACTTC
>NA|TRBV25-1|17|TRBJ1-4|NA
CASSVGISVATNEKLFF
TGTGCCAGCAGTGTGGGTATCTCCGTCGCAACTAATGAAAAACTGTTTTTT
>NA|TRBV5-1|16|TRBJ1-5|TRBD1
CASSLDAGGAGQPQHF
TGCGCCAGCAGCTTGGATGCAGGGGGTGCGGGTCAGCCCCAGCATTTT
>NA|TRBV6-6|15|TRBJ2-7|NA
CASSWTRSDTYEQYF
TGTGCCAGCAGTTGGACGCGAAGCGACACCTACGAGCAGTACTTC
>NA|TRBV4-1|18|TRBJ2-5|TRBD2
CASSANFGRGGGKETQYF
TGCGCCAGCTCAGCCAATTTTGGACGGGGGGGCGGTAAGGAGACCCAGTACTTC
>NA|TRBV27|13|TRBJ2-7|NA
CASSFGSSGEQYF
TGTGCCAGCAGTTTCGGTTCATCTGGCGAGCAGTACTTC
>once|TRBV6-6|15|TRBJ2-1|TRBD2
CASSILAGSHNEQFF
TGTGCCAGCAGTATCCTAGCGGGCTCCCACAATGAGCAGTTCTTC
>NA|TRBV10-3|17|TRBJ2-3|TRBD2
CAISEAGLQASTDTQYF
TGTGCCATCAGTGAGGCGGGACTACAAGCTAGCACAGATACGCAGTATTTT
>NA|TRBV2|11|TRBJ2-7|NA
CASSTDTRTYF
TGTGCCAGCAGTACGGACACCCGGACCTACTTC
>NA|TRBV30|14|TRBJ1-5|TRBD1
CAWSETGVEQPQHF
TGTGCCTGGAGTGAGACAGGGGTGGAACAGCCCCAGCATTTT
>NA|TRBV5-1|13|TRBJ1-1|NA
CASSRQTNTEAFF
TGCGCCAGTTCTCGGCAGACGAACACTGAAGCTTTCTTT